This TCR beta chain was identified during a study of spatial heterogeneity in lung cancer. Study details: Alpha-chain sequences were detected in numbers that were consistently lower than beta-chain sequences.

Individually, TCR cDNA molecules were each labelled with a unique molecular identifier. TCRdb used MiXCR to reprocess the 5' RACE reads, holding one entry per CDR3 protein. The sample includes under 80,000 distinct CDR3 sequences, under 7.5% of them seen just once. A remark on this clonotype: Its matching antigen is unknown.

Sample time point: sample taken at primary tumor resection. No cells were sorted before sequencing. The whole RNA sequenced was extracted from tumor, nontumor lung or frozen PBMC. Study outcomes and limitations: TCRs found ubiquitously expanded in tumor appeared in blood more at resection than at follow-up.

The TCR comes from a female donor with early-stage non-small cell lung cancer. Source: PBMCs, taken at surgery.

The CDR3 nucleotides read TGCAGCGTTTCTCTCAGGGACAGGGGCACAGATACGCAGTATTTT. Residues: CSVSLRDRGTDTQYF. The chain couples TRBV29-1 to TRBJ2-3; 9 bases align to TRBD1. Germline V gene data show CDR1 as SQVTM and CDR2 as ANQGSEA. The V and J ends lost 5 bases and 1 base, in that order; junction bases with no gene match: 7. CDR3 length equals 15 residues.